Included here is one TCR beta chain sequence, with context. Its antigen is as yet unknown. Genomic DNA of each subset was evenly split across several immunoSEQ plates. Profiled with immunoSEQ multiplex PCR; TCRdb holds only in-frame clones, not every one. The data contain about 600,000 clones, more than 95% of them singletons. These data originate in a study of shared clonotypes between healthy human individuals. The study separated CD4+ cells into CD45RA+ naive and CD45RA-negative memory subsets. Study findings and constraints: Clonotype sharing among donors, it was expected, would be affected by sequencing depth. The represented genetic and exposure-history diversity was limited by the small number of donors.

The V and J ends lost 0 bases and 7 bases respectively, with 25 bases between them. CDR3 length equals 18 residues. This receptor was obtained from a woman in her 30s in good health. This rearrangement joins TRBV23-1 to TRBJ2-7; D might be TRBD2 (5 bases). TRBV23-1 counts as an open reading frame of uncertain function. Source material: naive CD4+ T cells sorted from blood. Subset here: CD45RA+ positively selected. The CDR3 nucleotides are TGCGCCAGCAGTCAATCGGGTCCCAGTACGTGGGAGAGTGGAGAGCAGTACTTC. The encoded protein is CASSQSGPSTWESGEQYF.